The 17 T cell receptor beta chains below were found in one sample sequenced in a study of T-cell reconstitution after alpha-beta-depleted transplantation in children. Preparation of the TCRbeta library was carried out with unique molecular identifiers. One entry per CDR3 protein, called by TCRdb with MiXCR from the PCR reads. Among 150,000 to 250,000 distinct CDR3 sequences listed, more than 14% were seen once. This specimen consisted of PBMCs from the stem cell graft donor, obtained from the stem cell graft. These receptors were collected from a human donor who donated a stem cell graft to a child with acute lymphoblastic leukemia.

The chain uses TRBV7-2 and TRBJ2-7; 9 bases line up with TRBD1. V lost 5 bases, J lost 4 bases, and 9 bases stayed unmatched. The germline V gene has CDR1 SGHTA and CDR2 FQGNSA. This CDR3 is 15 amino acids long. The CDR3 DNA is TGTGCCAGCAGCCGCTTAACAGGGGGCACTTACGAGCAGTACTTC. It specifies CASSRLTGGTYEQYF.

V is TRBV3-1 and J is TRBJ2-1; 7 bases are a match to TRBD2. With 4 bases clipped from V and 2 bases from J, the junction kept 5 bases outside the gene matches. Germline assignment: CDR1 LGHDT and CDR2 YNNKEL (reference sequence). This CDR3 has 15 residues. Here the CDR3 reads CASSRLAGPYNEQFF. The CDR3 region has the DNA TGTGCCAGCAGCCGATTAGCGGGTCCCTACAATGAGCAGTTCTTC.

This clonotype was counted ten times or more. The chain carries TRBV5-1 and TRBJ2-2, with D unresolved. Germline CDR1 and CDR2: SGHRS and YFSETQ. V dropped 2 bases and J dropped 1 base, with 6 bases sitting between them. The CDR3 is made up of 14 amino acids. CDR3 sequence (DNA): TGCGCCAGCAGCTTTCGGCAGAACACCGGGGAGCTGTTTTTT. Translated: CASSFRQNTGELFF.

This clonotype occurred many times. The V call is TRBV5-4, the J call TRBJ2-3, with D unclear. CDR1 is SGHNT and CDR2 is YYREEE in the germline V gene (reference sequence). Trimming removed 0 bases from V and 3 bases from J, with 11 bases in between. The CDR3 runs to 15 residues. The CDR3 sequence: CASSLGGRPTDTQYF. DNA for the CDR3: TGTGCCAGCAGCTTGGGTGGACGCCCAACAGATACGCAGTATTTT.

This clonotype has a count of ten or more. The chain's CDR3 is CSAGRVNTEAFF. CDR3 DNA sequence: TGCAGTGCGGGCAGGGTGAACACTGAAGCTTTCTTT. The V and J genes are TRBV20-1 and TRBJ1-1, with D tentatively TRBD1 (5 bases). The CDR3 has 12 amino acids. The germline V and J ends were trimmed by 6 bases and 0 bases, with 8 bases remaining between them. Per the germline V gene, CDR1 is DFQATT and CDR2 is SNEGSKA (reference sequence).

This clonotype was detected ten times or more. The V gene is TRBV29-1, the J gene TRBJ2-7; tentative D call: TRBD2 (6 bases). Germline V lookup: CDR1 SQVTM, CDR2 ANQGSEA. V lost 5 bases to trimming and J lost 5 bases, with 16 bases between them. The CDR3 totals 13 residues. The CDR3 DNA follows: TGCAGCGTTACGGCTGGCCCGGGGGACGAGCAGTACTTC. It codes for CSVTAGPGDEQYF.

The V call is TRBV7-6, the J call TRBJ2-1, with TRBD1 as a possible D gene (6 bases). The V gene lost 5 bases and the J gene lost 7 bases, with 21 bases spanning the gap. The germline V gene encodes CDR1 SGHVS and CDR2 FNYEAQ. The CDR3 spans 16 residues. The CDR3 coding sequence is TGTGCCAGCAGCCCCCTGAGGGGGAGCGTACGGAATGAGCAGTTCTTC. This translates into CASSPLRGSVRNEQFF.

This clonotype was seen many times. V and J are TRBV7-9 and TRBJ1-4; D is perhaps TRBD1 (5 bases). The CDR3 has 16 residues. Per germline, CDR1 SEHNR and CDR2 FQNEAQ (reference sequence). The ends were cut back, 3 bases at V and 8 bases at J, with 19 bases in the middle. CDR3 coding DNA: TGTGCCAGCAGCTTCTTTGGGGGGGAACACTCCGAAAAACTGTTTTTT. Its protein product is CASSFFGGEHSEKLFF.

The chain uses TRBV6-5 and TRBJ2-7, with TRBD1 identical over 7 bases. The CDR3 runs 15 residues. The germline CDR1 and CDR2 sequences are MNHEY and SVGAGI. J gave up 3 bases and V 6 bases, and 11 bases lay outside the gene matches. CDR3 loop: CASSRVQGDSYEQYF. The DNA of the CDR3 is TGTGCCAGCAGCCGAGTCCAGGGGGATAGCTACGAGCAGTACTTC.

This clonotype has a count of ten or more. This chain uses TRBV4-1 with TRBJ2-5; maybe TRBD2 (5 bases). The CDR3 consists of 16 residues. Trimming left V 4 bases short and J 4 bases short, with 19 bases between. CDR1 is MGHRA, CDR2 YSYEKL, per germline. The DNA of the CDR3 is TGCGCCAGCAGCCCCCTGGCGGGCCGCGCCGGAGAGACCCAGTACTTC. Amino acids: CASSPLAGRAGETQYF.

Notes on this clonotype: A much bigger clone sits one base away, suggesting this may be a read error. This chain's CDR3 is CASSWEWSGGYNEQFF. The CDR3 DNA reads as TGCGCCAGCAGCTGGGAATGGAGCGGGGGTTACAATGAGCAGTTCTTC. The gene calls are TRBV5-1 and TRBJ2-1, with 8 bases fitting TRBD2. The J segment lost 4 bases and the V segment lost 3 bases, leaving 9 bases of the junction unmatched. CDR3 length: 16 residues. CDR1 and CDR2 (germline): SGHRS, YFSETQ.

V and J are TRBV11-3 and TRBJ2-7; D possibly uses TRBD1 or TRBD2 (5 bases each). CDR1 and CDR2 (germline): SGHNT, YENEEA. The CDR3 loop spans 14 amino acids. V was pared by 5 bases and J by 3 bases, with 14 bases between. CDR3 sequence (DNA): TGTGCCAGCAGCCCCCGGGACCGACGCTACGAGCAGTACTTC. Its protein product is CASSPRDRRYEQYF.

This clonotype was recorded at least ten times. The chain carries TRBV7-9 and TRBJ2-2, with 10 positions matching TRBD2. With 5 bases clipped from V and 7 bases from J, the junction kept 7 bases outside the gene matches. Germline assignment: CDR1 SEHNR and CDR2 FQNEAQ (reference sequence). The CDR3 length is 15 residues. The CDR3 spells CASSPRLAGGGELFF. The CDR3 region has the DNA TGTGCCAGCAGCCCCCGACTAGCGGGCGGCGGGGAGCTGTTTTTT.

This clonotype has just a few counts. The chain is built from TRBV6-1 and TRBJ2-2; 9 positions match TRBD2. The CDR3 extends over 15 amino acids. Per the germline V gene, CDR1 is MNHNS and CDR2 is SASEGT. Trimming at V came to 7 bases and at J to 3 bases, leaving 6 bases not matched to a gene. The CDR3 here is CASKARLADTGELFF. The DNA of the CDR3 is TGTGCCAGCAAGGCGAGACTAGCGGACACCGGGGAGCTGTTTTTT.

In DNA, the CDR3 is TGTGCCAGCAGTTTAGGGGGAGGACAGGCGGGCGAGCAGTACTTC. This gives the protein CASSLGGGQAGEQYF. The chain recombines TRBV12-3 or TRBV12-4 with TRBJ2-7, with D tentatively TRBD1 (7 bases). V shed 1 base and J shed 6 bases, with 16 bases lying between them. This CDR3 comprises 15 residues.

This clonotype came up many times. CDR3 nucleotides: TGCGCCAGCAGTCGTTCGGGACTGAACACTGAAGCTTTCTTT. It translates to CASSRSGLNTEAFF. V and J are TRBV5-1 and TRBJ1-1; possible D gene TRBD1, 5 bases. The germline V gene has CDR1 SGHRS and CDR2 YFSETQ. Deletions cut 5 bases from V and 0 bases from J, with 11 bases between. The CDR3 extends over 14 amino acids.

In its sample, this clonotype was seen a few times. The chain joins TRBV9 to TRBJ2-2; possibly TRBD2 for D (5 bases). The germline CDR1 and CDR2 sequences are SGDLS and YYNGEE. CDR3 size: 15 residues. Deletions cut 4 bases from V and 1 base from J, with 11 bases between. The CDR3 loop is CASSPEGRNTGELFF. CDR3 coding DNA: TGTGCCAGCAGCCCAGAGGGCAGGAACACCGGGGAGCTGTTTTTT.